Each of the 30 T cell receptor beta chains below was sequenced from the same sample in a study of cytomegalovirus exposure and HLA in healthy donors. Amplification used 60 Vbeta primers and 13 Jbeta primers. The protocol was immunoSEQ multiplex PCR, while the TCRdb copy is restricted to in-frame clones and leaves out a portion. The sample carries 100,000 to 150,000 clones, over 70% recorded once. Sample: PBMCs. These receptors were obtained from a woman aged 45 to 65 in good health and CMV-seropositive.

The chain uses TRBV7-9 and TRBJ2-7, with no clear D. V shed 7 bases and J shed 5 bases, with 12 bases lying between them. CDR1 is SEHNR, CDR2 FQNEAQ, per germline (reference sequence). This CDR3 has 12 residues. The CDR3 nucleotides read TGTGCCAGCACGAGAGGAAGACACGAGCAGTACTTC. It is translated as CASTRGRHEQYF.

The genes are TRBV2 and TRBJ1-4; possible D gene TRBD1, 6 bases. The CDR3 sequence is 16 residues long. Per the germline V gene, CDR1 is SNHLY and CDR2 is FYNNEI. Trimming left V 6 bases short and J 3 bases short, with 17 bases between. This chain's CDR3 is CASSEQGSSANEKLFF. CDR3 nucleotide sequence: TGTGCCAGCAGCGAACAGGGTTCCTCGGCTAATGAAAAACTGTTTTTT.

The chain carries TRBV30 and TRBJ1-2; D gene unclear. Trimming removed 3 bases at V and 4 bases at J, with 15 bases between. Germline CDR1 is GTSNPN and CDR2 is SVGIG (reference sequence). This CDR3 has 14 residues. The CDR3 here is CAWRTRGNIYGYTF. DNA for the CDR3: TGTGCCTGGAGGACCAGAGGCAATATCTATGGCTACACCTTC.

V gene TRBV7-9 combines with J gene TRBJ1-5; D call uncertain. The CDR3 loop spans 14 amino acids. Germline V gene lookup returns CDR1 SEHNR and CDR2 FQNEAQ (reference sequence). Deletions cut 4 bases from V and 7 bases from J, with 14 bases between. CDR3 amino acids: CASSSRDSRQPQHF. For the CDR3, the DNA is TGTGCCAGCAGCTCCCGGGATTCGAGACAGCCCCAGCATTTT.

This clone was detected only a few times. The V gene is TRBV6-6, the J gene TRBJ1-2, with 8 bases matching TRBD1. The CDR3 has 13 amino acids. V shed 6 bases and J 12 bases; nucleotides not matched to a gene: 12. Germline V lookup: CDR1 MNHNY, CDR2 SVGAGI (reference sequence). The chain's CDR3 is CASSLSGQAVHTF. CDR3 coding DNA: TGTGCCAGCAGCCTATCGGGACAGGCGGTGCACACCTTC.

Only one count was recorded for this clone. The chain recombines TRBV9 with TRBJ1-5; D is undetermined. From germline, CDR1 is SGDLS and CDR2 YYNGEE. CDR3 length: 15 amino acids. Trimming took 0 bases from V and 0 from J, leaving 7 bases between them. The CDR3 is CASSVDNLSNQPQHF. DNA of the CDR3: TGTGCCAGCAGCGTAGACAACCTTAGCAATCAGCCCCAGCATTTT.

The CDR3 sequence: CASSGGASGTHEQYF. The CDR3 coding sequence is TGTGCCAGCAGCGGGGGGGCTAGCGGGACCCACGAGCAGTACTTC. The rearrangement links TRBV5-6 to TRBJ2-7; 9 nucleotides agree with TRBD2. Looked up from germline, CDR1 is SGHDT and CDR2 is YYEEEE. J gave up 5 bases and V 4 bases, and 10 bases lay outside the gene matches. The CDR3 extends over 15 amino acids.

V and J are TRBV10-3 and TRBJ2-1, with a tentative D call TRBD1 (5 bases). Germline V CDR1 and CDR2: ENHRY, SYGVKD. This CDR3 has 16 residues. The ends were cut back, 3 bases at V and 5 bases at J, with 17 bases in the middle. CDR3 in DNA: TGTGCCATCAGTGAACACGGACAACCGCGAAACAATGAGCAGTTCTTC. It is translated as CAISEHGQPRNNEQFF.

This clone was picked up a small number of times. This rearrangement joins TRBV5-1 to TRBJ1-3, with 7 positions matching TRBD1. J lost 2 bases, V lost 4 bases, and 9 bases had no gene match. Germline lookup yields CDR1 SGHRS and CDR2 YFSETQ. This CDR3 has 16 amino acids. The CDR3 loop is CASSMGAGGTGNTIYF. As DNA, the CDR3 is TGCGCCAGCAGCATGGGAGCAGGGGGTACTGGAAACACCATATATTTT.

This clone was observed once. The chain combines TRBV9 with TRBJ2-7, with D perhaps matching TRBD1 (5 bases). This CDR3 region has 14 residues. The germline V gene encodes CDR1 SGDLS and CDR2 YYNGEE. V was shortened by 4 bases and J by 2 bases, with 13 bases between the two germline ends. The CDR3 sequence is CASSPQGGPYEQYF. The CDR3 nucleotides are TGTGCCAGCAGCCCGCAGGGTGGGCCCTACGAGCAGTACTTC.

This clone showed up just once. This chain uses TRBV4-2 with TRBJ1-1; maybe TRBD1 (5 bases). Germline values: CDR1 LGHNA, CDR2 YNFKEQ. This CDR3 region has 14 residues. Trimming left V 4 bases short and J 4 bases short, with 13 bases between. Written as DNA, the CDR3 is TGTGCCAGCAGCCCCCCCCGGGGGGGCACTGAAGCTTTCTTT. This gives the protein CASSPPRGGTEAFF.

The V and J genes are TRBV25-1 and TRBJ2-1; TRBD2 matches 12 bases. The junction had 1 base not matched to a gene; V was cut back by 2 bases and J by 5 bases. Germline CDR1 reads MGHDK; CDR2 reads SYGVNS. This CDR3 has 15 residues. In DNA form, the CDR3 reads TGTGCCAGCAGTGAACTAGCGGGGGGGCACAATGAGCAGTTCTTC. It is translated as CASSELAGGHNEQFF.

As for this clone: At one of its ends the junction is not consistent with the germline gene, which may arise from a read error. The CDR3 coding sequence is TGTGCCAGCAGCGTAGTAGGCGGGACCTACAATGCGCAGTTCTTC. The encoded protein is CASSVVGGTYNAQFF. V usage is TRBV11-2 and J usage is TRBJ2-1; maybe TRBD2 (6 bases). Germline CDR1 SGHAT, CDR2 FQNNGV. This CDR3 has 15 amino acids.

This clone was counted a single time. The chain employs TRBV29-1 and TRBJ1-2, with D maybe TRBD1 (6 bases). Germline CDR1 reads SQVTM; CDR2 reads ANQGSEA. The CDR3 runs 12 residues. Deletions cut 7 bases from V and 2 bases from J, with 11 bases between. CDR3 in DNA: TGCAGCGGGACCGACAGGAACTATGGCTACACCTTC. Its translation is CSGTDRNYGYTF. The variable domain in full, with the rest retrieved from reference TRBV29-1 and TRBJ1-2, is SAVISQKPSRDICQRGTSLTIQCQVDSQVTMMFWYRQQPGQSLTLIATANQGSEATYESGFVIDKFPISRPNLTFSTLTVSNMSPEDSSIYLCSGTDRNYGYTFGSGTRLTVV.

The gene calls are TRBV9 and TRBJ2-3; D possibly corresponds to TRBD2 (6 bases). The CDR3 totals 13 residues. V was shortened by 0 bases and J by 4 bases, with 6 bases between the two germline ends. Germline loops: CDR1 SGDLS, CDR2 YYNGEE. The CDR3 sequence is CASSVAGADTQYF. CDR3 coding DNA: TGTGCCAGCAGCGTAGCGGGAGCAGATACGCAGTATTTT. Full variable domain (remainder filled in from reference TRBV9 and TRBJ2-3): DSGVTQTPKHLITATGQRVTLRCSPRSGDLSVYWYQQSLDQGLQFLIQYYNGEERAKGNILERFSAQQFPDLHSELNLSSLELGDSALYFCASSVAGADTQYFGPGTRLTVL.

This chain's CDR3 is CASSPAGGADEKLFF. Written as DNA, the CDR3 is TGTGCCAGCAGCCCCGCAGGGGGCGCGGACGAAAAACTGTTTTTT. The chain has TRBV7-6 and TRBJ1-4, with TRBD1 identical over 8 bases. The CDR3 runs 15 residues. J was trimmed by 8 bases and V by 5 bases; bases with no gene match: 10. Germline CDR1 reads SGHVS; CDR2 reads FNYEAQ.

This chain joins TRBV2 and TRBJ1-2, with D unresolved. This CDR3 is built from 14 residues. The germline gives CDR1 SNHLY, CDR2 FYNNEI. V lost 4 bases and J lost 3, with 12 bases in between. CDR3 sequence: CASSVRLTYYGYTF. For the CDR3, the DNA is TGTGCCAGCAGTGTGCGACTTACTTACTATGGCTACACCTTC.

The chain joins TRBV6-6 to TRBJ1-1; D call uncertain. This CDR3 contains 13 residues. Trimming took 1 base from V and 3 from J, leaving 6 bases between them. Germline V gene lookup returns CDR1 MNHNY and CDR2 SVGAGI (reference sequence). DNA for the CDR3: TGTGCCAGCAGTTACTACAAAGACACTGAAGCTTTCTTT. It encodes CASSYYKDTEAFF.

CDR3 coding DNA: TGTGCCAGCAGCCCTAGGGACAGGGGATATGGCTACACCTTC. It translates to CASSPRDRGYGYTF. The chain couples TRBV7-2 to TRBJ1-2; 10 bases are shared with TRBD1. Germline loops: CDR1 SGHTA, CDR2 FQGNSA. This CDR3 contains 14 residues. Unmatched junction bases numbered 5, after V lost 5 bases and J lost 5 bases.

This clone showed up just once. The CDR3, as DNA: TGTGCCAGCAGCCAAGGGGCCCCAAAAGATACGCAGTATTTT. It yields the protein CASSQGAPKDTQYF. This sequence joins TRBV4-2 and TRBJ2-3; unclear D gene. This CDR3 is 14 amino acids long. Germline loops: CDR1 LGHNA, CDR2 YNFKEQ. V was shortened by 1 base and J by 5 bases, with 10 bases between the two germline ends.

This clone was seen a handful of times. The chain is built from TRBV25-1 and TRBJ2-1, with TRBD2 as a possible D gene (6 bases). This CDR3 region has 15 residues. Germline loops: CDR1 MGHDK, CDR2 SYGVNS. Trimming took off 5 bases at V and 5 bases at J, with 16 bases between the two ends. In DNA, the CDR3 is TGTGCCAGCAGTCCACGTGTAGCGGACAACAATGAGCAGTTCTTC. It encodes CASSPRVADNNEQFF.

Concerning this clone: One junction end does not reproduce the germline sequence, and a read error may be involved. Here the CDR3 reads CAWSVLTSGITLF. The CDR3 nucleotides read TGTGCCTGGAGTGTATTGACTAGCGGGATTACTCTCTTC. The J gene is TRBJ2-1, the V gene TRBV30; 11 positions agree with TRBD2. Germline assignment: CDR1 GTSNPN and CDR2 SVGIG (reference sequence). The CDR3 has 13 amino acids.

This clone was seen repeatedly, ten times or more. J is TRBJ1-1 and V is TRBV6-5; a weak D match, TRBD1 (6 bases). This CDR3 region has 14 residues. CDR1 is MNHEY and CDR2 is SVGAGI in the germline V gene. With 1 base removed from V and 1 base from J, the gap between germline ends came to 7 bases. The DNA of the CDR3 is TGTGCCAGCAGTTACTTGGACAGGAACACTGAAGCTTTCTTT. Its protein product is CASSYLDRNTEAFF.

In DNA form, the CDR3 reads TGTGCCAGCAGCTTGATGTCCGGGACATATCAGCCCCAGCATTTT. This sequence encodes CASSLMSGTYQPQHF. The J gene is TRBJ1-5, the V gene TRBV7-2; possible D gene TRBD1, 6 bases. Germline loops: CDR1 SGHTA, CDR2 FQGNSA. This CDR3 spans 15 amino acids. V lost 3 bases to trimming and J lost 5 bases, with 14 bases between them.

The rearrangement uses TRBV7-9 and TRBJ1-4; D gene ambiguous. The ends were cut back, 5 bases at V and 8 bases at J, with 18 bases in the middle. This CDR3 region has 15 residues. The germline V gene encodes CDR1 SEHNR and CDR2 FQNEAQ (reference sequence). CDR3 nucleotides: TGTGCCAGCAGCAGCGGACGGAGGCTGATAGAAAAACTGTTTTTT. Its translation is CASSSGRRLIEKLFF.

This clone turned up a few times. The J gene is TRBJ2-7, the V gene TRBV18; D might be TRBD2 (6 bases). Germline loops: CDR1 KGHSH, CDR2 LQKENI. The V end lost 3 bases, the J end lost 2 bases, and 11 bases lay between the germline ends. The CDR3 is 14 residues long. The CDR3 nucleotides are TGTGCCAGCTCACCTCCTAGCGACACCTACGAGCAGTACTTC. Its translation: CASSPPSDTYEQYF. The full variable domain, its missing parts supplied by reference TRBV18 and TRBJ2-7, is NAGVMQNPRHLVRRRGQEARLRCSPMKGHSHVYWYRQLPEEGLKFMVYLQKENIIDESGMPKERFSAEFPKEGPSILRIQQVVRGDSAAYFCASSPPSDTYEQYFGPGTRLTVT.

As DNA, the CDR3 is TGTGCCAGCAGCTTAGCCATGTACAGGAGCCAGCATTTT. Translating gives CASSLAMYRSQHF. This chain uses TRBV7-2 with TRBJ1-5; D is perhaps TRBD1 (5 bases). The germline CDR1 and CDR2 sequences are SGHTA and FQGNSA. V was trimmed by 0 bases and J by 12 bases, leaving 12 bases between them. The CDR3 loop spans 13 amino acids.

The chain links TRBV7-9 to TRBJ2-1; tentatively, D is TRBD1 (6 bases). This CDR3 has 17 residues. Germline V gene data show CDR1 as SEHNR and CDR2 as FQNEAQ (reference sequence). V lost 5 bases to trimming and J lost 4 bases, with 21 bases between them. The CDR3 protein is CASSPRPGQDIYNEQFF. CDR3 bases: TGTGCCAGCAGCCCCCGCCCGGGACAAGATATATACAATGAGCAGTTCTTC.

This rearrangement joins TRBV19 to TRBJ2-5; tentatively, D is TRBD1 (7 bases). The CDR3 is 14 amino acids. Germline V lookup: CDR1 LNHDA, CDR2 SQIVND (reference sequence). V shed 3 bases and J shed 6 bases, with 14 bases lying between them. CDR3 nucleotides: TGTGCCAGTAGTATTGGGCAGGGGGGAAAGACCCAGTACTTC. This translates into CASSIGQGGKTQYF.

The chain is built from TRBV6-5 and TRBJ2-7, with 7 bases lining up with TRBD1. Germline loops: CDR1 MNHEY, CDR2 SVGAGI. J was trimmed by 4 bases and V by 6 bases; bases with no gene match: 9. The CDR3 has 14 residues. CDR3 in DNA: TGTGCCAGCAGACCTAGACAGGGTTGGTACGAGCAGTACTTC. Translating gives CASRPRQGWYEQYF.